The 11 T cell receptor beta chains below all came from one sample that was sequenced in a study of shared clonotypes between healthy human individuals. Assay: immunoSEQ multiplex PCR; the TCRdb copy retains only in-frame clones and omits some. The sample consists of around 100,000 clones, just over 65% of them appearing once. Specimen: memory CD8+ T cells sorted from blood. Noted subset: CD45RO+ cells pooled with CCR7-negative TemRA cells. The receptors come from a woman in her thirties in good health.

The genes are TRBV7-9 and TRBJ1-2, with D possibly being TRBD1 (5 bases). The CDR3 totals 13 residues. The germline V gene has CDR1 SEHNR and CDR2 FQNEAQ (reference sequence). V was trimmed by 4 bases and J by 0 bases, leaving 6 bases between them. CDR3 nucleotides: TGTGCCAGCAGCTGGGACCCTAACTATGGCTACACCTTC. Amino acid sequence: CASSWDPNYGYTF.

The chain is built from TRBV10-3 and TRBJ2-7; weak D call: TRBD1 (5 bases). The ends were cut back, 3 bases at V and 5 bases at J, with 11 bases in the middle. The germline V gene has CDR1 ENHRY and CDR2 SYGVKD. The length of the CDR3 is 13 residues. The CDR3 DNA is TGTGCCATCAGTGACAGGGCCACCCACGAGCAGTACTTC. It specifies CAISDRATHEQYF.

The chain uses TRBV7-9 and TRBJ1-1; TRBD1 aligns across 12 bases. V dropped 6 bases and J dropped 4; count of bases not matched to a gene: 3. The CDR3 runs 14 residues. Germline CDR1 SEHNR, CDR2 FQNEAQ (reference sequence). For the CDR3, the DNA is TGTGCCAGCAGACGGGACAGGGGGCTCACTGAAGCTTTCTTT. Protein product: CASRRDRGLTEAFF.

The chain employs TRBV6-4 and TRBJ2-2; D gene unclear. The CDR3 contains 13 residues. The ends were cut back, 4 bases at V and 4 bases at J, with 7 bases in the middle. From germline, CDR1 is MRHNA and CDR2 SNTAGT. The CDR3 region is CASSAQTTGELFF. The CDR3 DNA follows: TGTGCCAGCAGTGCACAAACCACCGGGGAGCTGTTTTTT.

The chain recombines TRBV5-6 with TRBJ2-1; D uncertain. The germline gives CDR1 SGHDT, CDR2 YYEEEE. V shed 2 bases and J shed 9 bases, with 21 bases lying between them. The CDR3 is made up of 16 amino acids. The CDR3 here is CASSFDAGPASIEQFF. The CDR3 DNA reads as TGTGCCAGCAGCTTTGATGCCGGGCCTGCATCTATTGAGCAGTTCTTC.

This clone occurred many times. The rearrangement joins TRBV6-4 to TRBJ1-5; possibly TRBD1 for D (5 bases). The CDR3 consists of 13 residues. The V end was cut by 4 bases, the J end by 3 bases, with 7 bases between. CDR1 and CDR2 from the germline V gene are MRHNA and SNTAGT. The CDR3: CASSVQDNQPQHF. The CDR3, as DNA: TGTGCCAGCAGTGTACAGGACAATCAGCCCCAGCATTTT.

This clone was observed at least ten times. This chain connects TRBV19 to TRBJ2-5; D uncertain. V lost 6 bases to trimming and J lost 1 base, with 15 bases between them. The CDR3 runs to 15 residues. Germline loops: CDR1 LNHDA, CDR2 SQIVND (reference sequence). CDR3 region: CASSSMHSFQETQYF. In DNA, the CDR3 is TGTGCCAGTAGCTCAATGCACAGCTTCCAAGAGACCCAGTACTTC.

Concerning this clone: A much larger clonotype is one base distant, so this may be a read error. The sample has other DNA sequences that encode this CDR3 too. V gene TRBV6-4 combines with J gene TRBJ2-6; tentative D call: TRBD1 (6 bases). The CDR3 is made up of 16 amino acids. The germline gives CDR1 MRHNA, CDR2 SNTAGT. Deletions cut 0 bases from V and 1 base from J, with 7 bases between. The CDR3 protein is CASSDSRGSGANVLTF. As DNA, the CDR3 is TGTGCCAGCAGTGACTCTAGGGGGTCTGGGGCCAACGTCCTGACTTTC.

The chain recombines TRBV27 with TRBJ2-5; TRBD2 is a possible D gene (5 bases). Trimming pared 2 bases from V and 1 base from J, leaving 14 bases between. Looked up from germline, CDR1 is MNHEY and CDR2 is SMNVEV (reference sequence). CDR3 size: 16 residues. CDR3 in amino acids: CASSLRWERFQETQYF. DNA of the CDR3: TGTGCCAGCAGTTTAAGGTGGGAGAGATTCCAAGAGACCCAGTACTTC.

This sequence joins TRBV6-6 and TRBJ1-1; D unresolved. V was clipped by 8 bases and J by 0 bases, with 10 bases between them. This CDR3 is 13 amino acids long. Germline V lookup: CDR1 MNHNY, CDR2 SVGAGI (reference sequence). The CDR3 reads CASLYSLNTEAFF. The CDR3 DNA is TGTGCCAGCCTTTACAGTCTGAACACTGAAGCTTTCTTT.

The chain links TRBV6-6 to TRBJ1-4; D is uncertain. Germline V CDR1 and CDR2: MNHNY, SVGAGI (reference sequence). V was clipped by 8 bases and J by 6 bases, with 13 bases between them. This CDR3 is 13 amino acids long. The CDR3 DNA is TGTGCCAGCCGGGCGAGCCATGATGAAAAACTGTTTTTT. Encoded protein: CASRASHDEKLFF.